Listed below are T cell receptor beta chains from one sample, sequenced in a study of response to subunit inactivated influenza vaccine. TCRdb re-called the RT-PCR reads with MiXCR, one entry per CDR3 protein. The sample contains roughly 630,000 distinct CDR3 sequences, around 15% of which appear only once. Sequenced material: PBMCs from blood, taken 14 to 15 days before vaccination. Every receptor here comes from a man aged 45-65 years who received an inactivated influenza vaccine. Both conserved end residues are part of each CDR3. Each record gives: clone size, D gene, V gene, J gene, CDR3 protein, CDR3 DNA. The D gene is left open where the match is weak. Rows may omit the clone size; those that give it use once, few, many or a size class.

>NA|NA|TRBV6-2/TRBV6-3|TRBJ2-7
CASSYGVGGFRMGMGYSYEQYF
TGTGCCAGCAGTTACGGGGTTGGGGGTTTCAGGATGGGAATGGGGTATTCCTACGAGCAGTACTTC
>many|TRBD1|TRBV28|TRBJ2-7
CASSRQGQGSYEQYF
TGTGCCAGCAGTCGCCAGGGACAGGGGTCCTACGAGCAGTACTTC
>NA|NA|TRBV15|TRBJ2-5
CATSRSWPQETQYF
TGTGCCACCAGCCGCTCCTGGCCTCAAGAGACCCAGTACTTC
>NA|NA|TRBV4-1|TRBJ1-3
CASSQLGFPGNTIYF
TGCGCCAGCAGCCAATTAGGGTTCCCTGGAAACACCATATATTTT
>NA|TRBD2|TRBV3-1|TRBJ2-7
CASSSGTSVISYEQYF
TGTGCCAGCAGCTCAGGGACTAGCGTAATCTCCTACGAGCAGTACTTC
>few|NA|TRBV6-1|TRBJ1-1
CASTTRKNTEAFF
TGTGCCAGCACCACCAGGAAAAACACTGAAGCTTTCTTT
>few|NA|TRBV5-1|TRBJ2-7
CASSLVWGPYEQYF
TGCGCCAGCAGCTTGGTGTGGGGGCCCTACGAGCAGTACTTC
>few|NA|TRBV6-1|TRBJ2-1
CAITERSSYNEQFF
TGTGCCATTACGGAGCGAAGCTCCTACAATGAGCAGTTCTTC
>NA|NA|TRBV21-1|TRBJ1-6
CASSKAGGRAPLHF
TGTGCCAGCAGCAAAGCAGGGGGCAGGGCACCCCTCCACTTT
>NA|NA|TRBV20-1|TRBJ1-1
CSARPPTILRAFF
TGCAGTGCTAGACCCCCAACGATTCTTAGGGCTTTCTTT
>NA|NA|TRBV4-3|TRBJ2-6
CASSQGYSGANVLTF
TGCGCCAGCAGCCAAGGATACTCTGGGGCCAACGTCCTGACTTTC
>NA|NA|TRBV6-1|TRBJ1-3
CASGGQISGNTIYF
TGTGCCAGCGGAGGACAGATCTCTGGAAACACCATATATTTT
>NA|NA|TRBV19|TRBJ2-5
CASSPGVFETQYF
TGTGCCAGTAGTCCCGGTGTTTTCGAGACCCAGTACTTC
>few|NA|TRBV20-1|TRBJ1-5
CSAGQGLEQPQHF
TGCAGTGCCGGCCAGGGATTAGAGCAGCCCCAGCATTTT
>few|NA|TRBV20-1|TRBJ2-3
CSARRAGTGSSNTQYF
TGCAGTGCTAGAAGGGCCGGGACTGGGTCATCAAATACGCAGTATTTT
>few|NA|TRBV5-1|TRBJ1-4
CASTTSGSRDEKLFF
TGCGCCAGCACCACGTCCGGCAGCCGGGATGAAAAACTGTTTTTT
>NA|NA|TRBV10-3|TRBJ2-7
CAISVSARGAYEQYF
TGTGCCATCAGTGTGTCCGCCAGGGGGGCATACGAGCAGTACTTC
>few|TRBD2|TRBV4-2|TRBJ2-5
CASSPPVLAGAPTETQYF
TGTGCCAGCAGCCCGCCGGTACTAGCGGGGGCCCCTACAGAGACCCAGTACTTC
>few|TRBD2|TRBV7-3|TRBJ2-2
CASSLISVGLAGPGELFF
TGTGCCAGCAGCTTGATCAGTGTAGGACTAGCGGGACCCGGGGAGCTGTTTTTT
>many|TRBD1|TRBV19|TRBJ2-7
CASSPHRGTGTYEQYF
TGTGCCAGTAGTCCACACCGGGGGACAGGGACCTACGAGCAGTACTTC
>few|TRBD2|TRBV5-1|TRBJ2-1
CASSLWSGSSYNEQFF
TGCGCCAGCAGCTTGTGGAGCGGGAGCTCCTACAATGAGCAGTTCTTC
>many|NA|TRBV29-1|TRBJ2-1
CSVEGEVQTISYNEQFF
TGCAGCGTTGAGGGTGAGGTACAGACTATTTCCTACAATGAGCAGTTCTTC
>few|NA|TRBV27|TRBJ2-5
CASSLLMELRETQYF
TGTGCCAGCAGTTTATTGATGGAGCTTAGGGAGACCCAGTACTTC
>NA|NA|TRBV7-2|TRBJ1-1
CASSLAIDRNTEAFF
TGTGCCAGCAGCTTAGCAATTGACAGGAACACTGAAGCTTTCTTT
>many|TRBD2|TRBV7-2|TRBJ2-1
CASSLFLAGHSYNEQFF
TGTGCCAGCAGCTTATTTCTAGCGGGACACTCCTACAATGAGCAGTTCTTC
>NA|NA|TRBV28|TRBJ1-3
CASRPLSRVSGNTIYF
TGTGCCAGCAGACCCCTTAGCAGGGTCTCTGGAAACACCATATATTTT
>NA|NA|TRBV6-5|TRBJ1-1
CASSYSKGYREAFF
TGTGCCAGCAGTTACTCGAAGGGCTACAGGGAAGCTTTCTTT
>few|NA|TRBV6-1|TRBJ2-5
CASTIVPLKETQYF
TGTGCCAGCACAATTGTGCCTCTAAAAGAGACCCAGTACTTC
>few|NA|TRBV2|TRBJ2-1
CASHLGPNNEQFF
TGTGCCAGCCATCTGGGACCTAACAATGAGCAGTTCTTC
>many|TRBD1|TRBV5-1|TRBJ1-2
CASSEGQGKGYTF
TGCGCCAGCAGCGAGGGACAGGGAAAAGGCTACACCTTC
>NA|TRBD2|TRBV10-3|TRBJ2-3
CAISGAGGLSTDTQYF
TGTGCCATCAGTGGAGCGGGGGGGCTGAGCACAGATACGCAGTATTTT
>few|TRBD1|TRBV7-9|TRBJ2-2
CASSPYRDRENTGELFF
TGTGCCAGCAGCCCCTACCGGGACAGGGAGAACACCGGGGAGCTGTTTTTT
>NA|NA|TRBV10-3|TRBJ2-1
CAISDIRATYNEQFF
TGTGCCATCAGTGATATTCGGGCAACCTACAATGAGCAGTTCTTC
>few|NA|TRBV4-3|TRBJ2-7
CASSQEINWGHEQYF
TGCGCCAGCAGCCAGGAAATAAATTGGGGACACGAGCAGTACTTC
>NA|NA|TRBV20-1|TRBJ2-7
CSARDPWDYEQYF
TGCAGTGCTAGAGATCCTTGGGACTACGAGCAGTACTTC
>few|TRBD1|TRBV29-1|TRBJ2-1
CSVEPQGNNEQFF
TGCAGCGTTGAACCACAGGGGAACAATGAGCAGTTCTTC
>NA|NA|TRBV5-1|TRBJ2-3
CASSLADRGSTDTQYF
TGCGCCAGCAGCTTAGCCGACAGAGGGAGCACAGATACGCAGTATTTT
>few|NA|TRBV7-6|TRBJ1-2
CASSLSSPSGGGGYGYTF
TGTGCCAGCAGCTTAAGCTCCCCATCGGGGGGTGGTGGCTATGGCTACACCTTC
>NA|NA|TRBV2|TRBJ2-7
CASSVTPYYEQYF
TGTGCCAGCAGTGTGACCCCGTACTACGAGCAGTACTTC